Listed here are 31 T cell receptor beta chains from one sample, sequenced in a study of beta chain features in type 1 diabetes (dated by TCRdb to 2016 to 2019). Libraries came from the immunoSEQ multiplex PCR assay. The entire amount of isolated RNA was reverse transcribed using the High Capacity cDNA Reverse Transcription Kit, so the sequenced TCRB transcripts were expressed ones. In its TCRdb copy, this immuneACCESS table keeps in-frame sequences only and misses some clones. Where compared with another copy, unresolved V genes explain less than half of these, and the others have no known cause. The sample table holds over 150,000 clones, of which 7.5% to 9.5% were seen once. Approximately 0.56% of the sample comes from the top ten. Their antigen targets remain unknown. The research as a whole found: In all four CD4+ subsets, TCRB CDR3 length was moderately but significantly shorter in type 1 diabetes patients.

The sequencing sample was made of central memory CD4+ T cells from blood. Receptor source: a woman between 18 and 29 years old with type 1 diabetes.

Only a few counts were recorded for this clone. Within the sample, other DNA sequences also encode this same CDR3. V and J are TRBV7-2 and TRBJ2-7; TRBD2 is a possible D gene (5 bases). Germline CDR1 reads SGHTA; CDR2 reads FQGNSA. The CDR3 runs to 13 residues. V shed 6 bases and J shed 0 bases, with 9 bases lying between them. The CDR3 spells CASSLGVSYEQYF. The CDR3 DNA follows: TGTGCCAGCAGTTTGGGAGTCTCCTACGAGCAGTACTTC.

This chain joins TRBV4-3 and TRBJ1-1; the D is unclear. This CDR3 spans 13 amino acids. The ends were cut back, 6 bases at V and 2 bases at J, with 10 bases in the middle. Germline CDR1 reads LGHNA; CDR2 reads YSLEER. The chain's CDR3 is CASREFRNTEAFF. DNA for the CDR3: TGCGCCAGCAGGGAGTTTCGTAACACTGAAGCTTTCTTT.

CDR3 nucleotides: TGTGCCAGCAGCCGAGAGGGGGCTTTAGGAGAAGGTGGGGCCAACGTCCTGACTTTC. It is translated as CASSREGALGEGGANVLTF. The chain employs TRBV5-8 and TRBJ2-6, with 7 nucleotides matching TRBD1. The CDR3 runs to 19 residues. CDR1 is SGHTS and CDR2 is YDEGEE in the germline V gene. Germline trimming cut 4 bases from V and 3 bases from J; bases unmatched to any gene: 16.

The chain combines TRBV30 with TRBJ2-1; TRBD2 aligns across 14 bases. The CDR3 spans 15 residues. The germline gives CDR1 GTSNPN, CDR2 SVGIG (reference sequence). V was clipped by 5 bases and J by 6 bases; unmatched bases: 6. The CDR3 is CAWDRLAGGSNEQFF. DNA for the CDR3: TGTGCCTGGGATCGACTAGCGGGAGGGAGCAATGAGCAGTTCTTC.

The rearrangement joins TRBV6-5 to TRBJ2-7; the match to TRBD1 covers 7 bases. CDR3 size: 14 residues. Germline V CDR1 and CDR2: MNHEY, SVGAGI. With 10 bases clipped from V and 2 bases from J, the junction kept 11 bases outside the gene matches. The CDR3 loop reads CAIPDRERPYEQYF. CDR3 nucleotides: TGTGCCATCCCAGACAGGGAGCGGCCCTACGAGCAGTACTTC.

This clone was found a few times. The chain uses TRBV18 and TRBJ2-7; possibly TRBD1 for D (7 bases). CDR1 and CDR2 (germline): KGHSH, LQKENI. This CDR3 is built from 16 residues. The V and J ends lost 2 bases and 1 base respectively, with 15 bases between them. The CDR3 loop is CASSPIGGDSSYEQYF. CDR3 nucleotide sequence: TGTGCCAGCTCACCAATAGGAGGGGACAGTTCCTACGAGCAGTACTTC.

This clone appeared a few times. The chain employs TRBV6-1 and TRBJ2-5; weak D call: TRBD2 (6 bases). The CDR3 is 13 residues long. The germline V and J ends were trimmed by 5 bases and 5 bases, with 12 bases remaining between them. Germline CDR1 and CDR2: MNHNS and SASEGT. CDR3 sequence: CASSYGGSETQYF. CDR3 in DNA: TGTGCCAGCAGTTATGGGGGGAGTGAGACCCAGTACTTC.

This clone has only a few counts. An end of the junction differs from the germline gene, which may be a read error. The chain links TRBV28 to TRBJ2-4, with 9 positions matching TRBD1. CDR1 is MDHEN, CDR2 SYDVKM, per germline. This CDR3 contains 12 residues. For the CDR3, the DNA is TGTGCCAGCAGGGGAACGGGGGGACAGGGCGCCTTC. Translation gives CASRGTGGQGAF.

This clone was counted a few times. The chain joins TRBV15 to TRBJ1-6; D is ambiguous. The germline V gene has CDR1 LNHNV and CDR2 YYDKDF (reference sequence). Trimming removed 1 base at V and 18 bases at J, with 16 bases between. The CDR3 sequence is 13 residues long. Here the CDR3 DNA reads TGTGCCACCAGCAGAGGGGAGGAAGGAAATAGCCACTTT. The encoded protein is CATSRGEEGNSHF.

Many counts were recorded for this clone. The chain combines TRBV5-1 with TRBJ2-1; tentative D call: TRBD2 (6 bases). This CDR3 has 16 residues. V dropped 3 bases and J dropped 0 bases, with 13 bases sitting between them. Germline CDR1 SGHRS, CDR2 YFSETQ. CDR3: CASSSGAGRSYNEQFF. The DNA of the CDR3 is TGCGCCAGCAGCTCCGGAGCGGGCCGCTCCTACAATGAGCAGTTCTTC.

The sample holds one count of this clone. The chain links TRBV30 to TRBJ2-1; 10 bases align to TRBD2. The V and J ends lost 1 base and 6 bases, in that order; junction bases with no gene match: 0. Germline V gene lookup returns CDR1 GTSNPN and CDR2 SVGIG (reference sequence). This CDR3 region has 13 residues. The CDR3 protein is CAWSGLAGNEQFF. DNA of the CDR3: TGTGCCTGGAGTGGACTAGCGGGCAATGAGCAGTTCTTC.

A word on this clone: A junction end diverges from the germline sequence, so it may reflect a read error. The chain recombines TRBV5-4 with TRBJ1-5; tentative D call: TRBD1 (6 bases). In germline, CDR1 is SGHNT, CDR2 YYREEE (reference sequence). CDR3 size: 13 residues. The CDR3 loop is CASSQAGDQPQHF. CDR3 DNA sequence: TGCGCCAGCAGCCAAGCAGGGGATCAGCCCCAGCATTTT.

The chain carries TRBV7-2 and TRBJ1-6; 8 nucleotides match TRBD1. This CDR3 spans 15 amino acids. The ends lost 4 bases at V and 10 bases at J; junction bases unmatched: 9. Per germline, CDR1 SGHTA and CDR2 FQGNSA. The CDR3 loop reads CASSWGQVDRSPLHF. CDR3 bases: TGTGCCAGCAGCTGGGGACAGGTGGATAGATCACCCCTCCACTTT.

The chain recombines TRBV11-2 with TRBJ1-5; D not certain. Trimming took 2 bases from V and 0 from J, leaving 2 bases between them. This CDR3 is built from 13 residues. The germline gives CDR1 SGHAT, CDR2 FQNNGV. This chain's CDR3 is CASSLYSNQPQHF. CDR3 DNA sequence: TGTGCCAGCAGCTTATATAGCAATCAGCCCCAGCATTTT.

The sample holds a few counts of this clone. V gene TRBV7-2 combines with J gene TRBJ2-7; D gene ambiguous. This CDR3 is 12 amino acids long. Trimming stripped 3 bases from V and 6 bases from J, with 9 bases between. CDR1 is SGHTA and CDR2 is FQGNSA in the germline V gene. The chain's CDR3 is CASSFQSGEQYF. The CDR3 nucleotides are TGTGCCAGCAGCTTCCAGTCGGGCGAGCAGTACTTC.

CDR3 residues: CASRRTQYQETQYF. CDR3 nucleotides: TGTGCCAGCAGACGGACTCAGTACCAAGAGACCCAGTACTTC. This chain links TRBV11-3 with TRBJ2-5; the D gene is possibly TRBD2 (5 bases). The V and J ends lost 6 bases and 0 bases respectively, with 11 bases between them. The CDR3 has 14 amino acids. Germline assignment: CDR1 SGHNT and CDR2 YENEEA.

This chain uses TRBV2 with TRBJ2-5; maybe TRBD2 (6 bases). Germline V gene lookup returns CDR1 SNHLY and CDR2 FYNNEI. V dropped 2 bases and J dropped 5 bases, with 12 bases sitting between them. The CDR3 length is 14 residues. The CDR3 DNA reads as TGTGCCAGCAGTGAAAGTCTAGCGAGGGAGACCCAGTACTTC. Translating it yields CASSESLARETQYF.

This clone turned up a few times. The CDR3 loop reads CASSPGLGQETQYF. The DNA of the CDR3 is TGCGCCAGCAGCCCGGGACTGGGCCAAGAGACCCAGTACTTC. This sequence joins TRBV5-1 and TRBJ2-5, with D perhaps TRBD2 (6 bases). Trimming stripped 4 bases from V and 1 base from J, with 11 bases between. Looked up from germline, CDR1 is SGHRS and CDR2 is YFSETQ. The CDR3 loop spans 14 amino acids.

This clone was seen a few times. The rearrangement joins TRBV5-1 to TRBJ1-2; no firm D call. Per germline, CDR1 SGHRS and CDR2 YFSETQ. The CDR3 loop spans 13 amino acids. Trimming cost V 6 bases and J 2 bases, with 11 bases left between them. DNA of the CDR3: TGCGCCAGCAAGGTGGCCGGGAACTATGGCTACACCTTC. This codes for CASKVAGNYGYTF.

This clone was observed a handful of times. This chain connects TRBV11-1 to TRBJ2-5, with 7 bases that match TRBD2. The germline gives CDR1 SGHAT, CDR2 FQDESV (reference sequence). V trimming: 5 bases; J trimming: 1 base; junction bases outside the gene matches: 4. The CDR3 runs 14 residues. The CDR3 here is CASSSGTRQETQYF. Written as DNA, the CDR3 is TGTGCCAGCAGCAGCGGGACCCGCCAAGAGACCCAGTACTTC.

This clone was counted a few times. The chain is built from TRBV7-8 and TRBJ1-2; the D gene is possibly TRBD1 (6 bases). The V end lost 5 bases, the J end lost 4 bases, and 17 bases lay between the germline ends. Germline V gene lookup returns CDR1 SGHVS and CDR2 FQNEAQ. The CDR3 contains 15 residues. CDR3 nucleotides: TGTGCCAGCAGCGTAGGGCGGGGGCTCGGCTATGGCTACACCTTC. Amino acids: CASSVGRGLGYGYTF.

This clone was picked up many times. The chain uses TRBV29-1 and TRBJ2-3, with 8 nucleotides matching TRBD1. The junction had 4 bases not matched to a gene; V was cut back by 6 bases and J by 2 bases. Germline values: CDR1 SQVTM, CDR2 ANQGSEA. This CDR3 is 13 amino acids long. This CDR3 reads CSVDRATTDTQYF. The CDR3 DNA follows: TGCAGCGTGGACAGGGCGACCACAGATACGCAGTATTTT.

This clone came up once. The genes are TRBV7-9 and TRBJ1-1; the D is unclear. V was clipped by 10 bases and J by 5 bases, with 20 bases between them. From germline, CDR1 is SEHNR and CDR2 FQNEAQ (reference sequence). The CDR3 runs to 14 residues. CDR3 sequence (DNA): TGTGCCACCAAGCGAAGTGTGGGAGGGACTGAAGCTTTCTTT. As protein: CATKRSVGGTEAFF. The full variable domain, its missing parts supplied by reference TRBV7-9 and TRBJ1-1, is DTGVSQNPRHKITKRGQNVTFRCDPISEHNRLYWYRQTLGQGPEFLTYFQNEAQLEKSRLLSDRFSAERPKGSFSTLEIQRTEQGDSAMYLCATKRSVGGTEAFFGQGTRLTVV.

This chain connects TRBV28 to TRBJ2-3; maybe TRBD2 (6 bases). Between the trimmed V and J ends, which lost 3 bases and 2 bases, there was a span of 9 bases. CDR3 length: 14 residues. Per germline, CDR1 MDHEN and CDR2 SYDVKM. The CDR3 region is CASSLGLITDTQYF. CDR3 DNA sequence: TGTGCCAGCAGTTTGGGACTGATCACAGATACGCAGTATTTT.

This clone was recorded many times. This sample also contains other DNA sequences that code for the same CDR3. CDR3 in amino acids: CASSLDQGNQPQHF. In DNA, the CDR3 is TGTGCCAGCAGCTTAGATCAGGGGAATCAGCCCCAGCATTTT. The V gene is TRBV7-9, the J gene TRBJ1-5; D is perhaps TRBD1 (6 bases). Trimming took 1 base from V and 4 from J, leaving 8 bases between them. CDR3 length: 14 residues. The germline V gene encodes CDR1 SEHNR and CDR2 FQNEAQ (reference sequence).

This rearrangement joins TRBV5-1 to TRBJ2-5, with a possible D match to TRBD2 (7 bases). The DNA end is a closer match to TRBJ2-7, so the J assignment may be wrong. The CDR3 length is 15 residues. Germline V gene data show CDR1 as SGHRS and CDR2 as YFSETQ. As DNA, the CDR3 is TGCGCCAGCAGCTTGGCAAGCCAGGGGAGGGACGAGCAGTACTTC. Residues: CASSLASQGRDEQYF.

The genes are TRBV29-1 and TRBJ1-5, with 9 nucleotides matching TRBD1. The germline V gene has CDR1 SQVTM and CDR2 ANQGSEA. The CDR3 sequence is 16 residues long. Trimming took 1 base from V and 5 from J; bases not matched to a gene: 9. CDR3 DNA sequence: TGCAGCGTTGAAGCTCCCCAGGACAGGGGACATCAGCCCCAGCATTTT. This translates into CSVEAPQDRGHQPQHF.

In nucleotides, the CDR3 is TGTGCCAGTAGTATCGGGCAGGGCCTCACCCAGCCCCAGCATTTT. Amino acids: CASSIGQGLTQPQHF. This chain joins TRBV19 and TRBJ1-5; tentatively, D is TRBD1 (5 bases). The CDR3 runs 15 residues. CDR1 and CDR2 (germline): LNHDA, SQIVND (reference sequence). Trimming left V 3 bases short and J 7 bases short, with 16 bases between.

This rearrangement joins TRBV12-5 to TRBJ2-3; 7 bases align to TRBD1. Germline V CDR1 and CDR2: LGHNT, FRNRAP. V was pared by 5 bases and J by 3 bases, with 5 bases of the junction left unmatched. The CDR3 totals 14 residues. CDR3 in amino acids: CASGRQGGTDTQYF. DNA for the CDR3: TGTGCTAGTGGTCGACAGGGCGGGACAGATACGCAGTATTTT. Full variable domain (missing parts from reference TRBV12-5 and TRBJ2-3): DARVTQTPRHKVTEMGQEVTMRCQPILGHNTVFWYRQTMMQGLELLAYFRNRAPLDDSGMPKDRFSAEMPDATLATLKIQPSEPRDSAVYFCASGRQGGTDTQYFGPGTRLTVL.

V is TRBV27 and J is TRBJ2-3; TRBD1 agrees at 9 bases. Germline V gene lookup returns CDR1 MNHEY and CDR2 SMNVEV (reference sequence). The CDR3 contains 16 residues. V was clipped by 6 bases and J by 4 bases; unmatched bases: 11. The CDR3, as DNA: TGTGCCAGCAGACTAGGGGACAGGGCGGGCTCAGATACGCAGTATTTT. Protein sequence: CASRLGDRAGSDTQYF.

V is TRBV7-9 and J is TRBJ2-1; 15 nucleotides align to TRBD2. Germline values: CDR1 SEHNR, CDR2 FQNEAQ (reference sequence). The V gene end was trimmed by 5 bases and the J gene end by 6 bases; junction bases not matched to a gene: 2. This CDR3 spans 15 amino acids. The CDR3 sequence: CASSRTSGRVNEQFF. DNA for the CDR3: TGTGCCAGCAGCCGGACTAGCGGGAGGGTCAATGAGCAGTTCTTC.